The source of this T cell receptor (beta chain) is a study of vaccination effects on CD4 cells after COVID-19. On the study more broadly: Everyone in the study got two shots of either the BNT162b2 or mRNA-1273 vaccine.

The V end lost 6 bases, the J end lost 1 base, and 12 bases lay between the germline ends. The CDR3 runs to 15 residues. CDR1 and CDR2 from the germline V gene are MGHDK and SYGVNS. Study observations and caveats: Marked clonal contraction was seen late after vaccination (in both infection- and vaccine-induced clones).

The data were produced by immunoSEQ multiplex PCR, yet TCRdb's version contains in-frame clones alone and is incomplete. The sample lists 60,000 to 70,000 clones, more than 80% occurring once. The sample holds one count of this clone. The antigen is unknown. Before sequencing took place, the ViraFEST assay used viral peptide pools to expand antigen-specific CD4+ T cells. Following culture for about ten days, CD4+ T cells were isolated. IL-2 medium was substituted for half the medium on days 3 and 7. Sequencing used CD4+ T cells from PBMCs cultured with HCoV-229E spike peptides, obtained before COVID-19 vaccination. This sequence joins TRBV25-1 and TRBJ2-2, with a weak D call TRBD2 (5 bases). The origin of this receptor is a human donor who received a COVID-19 vaccine. This CDR3 reads CASRMTGMNTGELFF. The CDR3 region has the DNA TGTGCCAGCAGGATGACGGGGATGAACACCGGGGAGCTGTTTTTT.